The sequence of this T cell receptor beta chain was determined in a study of Graves' ophthalmopathy and Graves' hyperthyroidism. RNA transcripts served as template for amplifying TCR beta CDR3 sequences. First-round RT-PCR used HTBI primers; second-round multiplex PCR followed. TCRdb reanalysed the multiplex PCR reads using MiXCR and keeps one entry per CDR3 protein. The data show about 740,000 distinct CDR3 sequences, with about 44% seen just once and 44% held by the top ten. Sequenced: peripheral blood. The TCR was taken from an adult man with Graves' ophthalmopathy.

The CDR3 sequence is CASSLQGVTYEQYF. CDR3 sequence (DNA): TGCGCCAGCAGCTTACAGGGGGTTACCTACGAGCAGTACTTC. This chain links TRBV5-1 with TRBJ2-7; 8 positions match TRBD1. Germline trimming cut 2 bases from V and 2 bases from J; bases unmatched to any gene: 3. CDR3 length: 14 amino acids. Germline values: CDR1 SGHRS, CDR2 YFSETQ.